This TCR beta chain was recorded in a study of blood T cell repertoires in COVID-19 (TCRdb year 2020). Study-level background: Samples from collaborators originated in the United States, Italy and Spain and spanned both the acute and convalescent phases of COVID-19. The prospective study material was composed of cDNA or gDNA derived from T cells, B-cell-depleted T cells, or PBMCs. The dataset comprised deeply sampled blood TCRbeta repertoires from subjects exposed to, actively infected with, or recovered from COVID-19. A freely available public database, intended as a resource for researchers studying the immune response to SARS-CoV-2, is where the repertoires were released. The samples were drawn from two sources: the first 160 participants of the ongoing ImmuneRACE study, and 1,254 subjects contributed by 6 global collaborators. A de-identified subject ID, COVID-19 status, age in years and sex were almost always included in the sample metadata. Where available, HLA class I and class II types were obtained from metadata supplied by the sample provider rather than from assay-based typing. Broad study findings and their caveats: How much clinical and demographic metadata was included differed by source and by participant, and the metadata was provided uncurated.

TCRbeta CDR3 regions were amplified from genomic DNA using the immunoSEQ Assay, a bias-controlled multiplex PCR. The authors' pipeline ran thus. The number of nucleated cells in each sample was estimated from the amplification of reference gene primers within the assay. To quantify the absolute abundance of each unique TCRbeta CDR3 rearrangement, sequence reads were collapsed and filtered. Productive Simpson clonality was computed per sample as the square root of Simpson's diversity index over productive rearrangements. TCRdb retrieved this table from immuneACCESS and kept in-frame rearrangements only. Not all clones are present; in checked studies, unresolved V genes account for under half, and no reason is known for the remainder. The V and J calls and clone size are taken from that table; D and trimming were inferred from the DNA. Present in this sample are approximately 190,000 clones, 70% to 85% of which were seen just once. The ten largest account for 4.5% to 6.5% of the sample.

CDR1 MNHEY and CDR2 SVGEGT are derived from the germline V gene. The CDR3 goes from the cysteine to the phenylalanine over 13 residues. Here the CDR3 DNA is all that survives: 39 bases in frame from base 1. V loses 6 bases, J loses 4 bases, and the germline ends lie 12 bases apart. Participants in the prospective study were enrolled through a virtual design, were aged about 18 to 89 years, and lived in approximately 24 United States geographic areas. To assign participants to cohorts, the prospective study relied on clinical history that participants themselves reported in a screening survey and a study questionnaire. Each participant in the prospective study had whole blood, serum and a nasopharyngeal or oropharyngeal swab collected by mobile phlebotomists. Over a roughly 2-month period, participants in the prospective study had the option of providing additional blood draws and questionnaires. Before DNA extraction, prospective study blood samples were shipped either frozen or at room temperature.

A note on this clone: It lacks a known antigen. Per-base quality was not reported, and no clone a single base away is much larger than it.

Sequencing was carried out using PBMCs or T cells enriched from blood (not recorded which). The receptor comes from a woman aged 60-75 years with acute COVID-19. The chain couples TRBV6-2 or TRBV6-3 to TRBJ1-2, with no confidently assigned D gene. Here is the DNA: TGTGCCAGCAGCGACATAGCGGTCTATGGCTACACCTTC. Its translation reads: CASSDIAVYGYTF.